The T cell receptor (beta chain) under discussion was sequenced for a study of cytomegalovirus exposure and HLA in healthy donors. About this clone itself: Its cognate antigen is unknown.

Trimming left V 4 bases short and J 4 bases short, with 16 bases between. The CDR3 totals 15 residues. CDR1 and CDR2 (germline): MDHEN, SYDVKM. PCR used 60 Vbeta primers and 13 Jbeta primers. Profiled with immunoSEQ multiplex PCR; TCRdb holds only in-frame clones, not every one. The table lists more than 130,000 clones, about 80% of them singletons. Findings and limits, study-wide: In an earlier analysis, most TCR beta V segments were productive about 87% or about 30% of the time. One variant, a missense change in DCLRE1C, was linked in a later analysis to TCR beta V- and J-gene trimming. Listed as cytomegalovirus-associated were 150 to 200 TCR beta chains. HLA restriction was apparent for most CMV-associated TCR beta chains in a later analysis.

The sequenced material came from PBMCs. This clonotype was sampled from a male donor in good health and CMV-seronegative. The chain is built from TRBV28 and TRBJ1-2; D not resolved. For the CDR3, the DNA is TGTGCCAGCAGTTACGAAGGCAGGTTAGGCTATGGCTACACCTTC. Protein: CASSYEGRLGYGYTF.